One sample yielded the 7 T cell receptor beta chains listed below, sequenced in a study of T cell responses to AZD1222 COVID-19 vaccine (dated by TCRdb to the early 2020s). According to the study, the label for this sample's time point signals: about 28 days (+/-7) after the second vaccine dose. Libraries were built with the immunoSEQ multiplex PCR assay. Sourced from immuneACCESS, this table was stored by TCRdb with only in-frame sequences that have V and J called. A share of the clones is absent; for the studies checked, an unresolved V gene accounts for under half, and the remainder has no known explanation. The sample records roughly 150,000 clones, 90% of which are singletons. Approximately 5.9% of the sample lies in the top ten. The material was peripheral blood, obtained 28 days after the second AZD1222 dose. The receptors stem from an adult who received the AZD1222 COVID-19 vaccine.

V gene TRBV11-2 combines with J gene TRBJ2-1; 10 nucleotides match TRBD2. Trimming removed 0 bases from V and 7 bases from J; junction bases left unmatched: 9. This CDR3 has 17 amino acids. Germline V CDR1 and CDR2: SGHAT, FQNNGV. The CDR3 bases are TGTGCCAGCAGCTTAGATCGGGCTAGCGGGAGCCAGAATGAGCAGTTCTTC. Translated: CASSLDRASGSQNEQFF.

This chain joins TRBV2 and TRBJ2-1, with 9 bases fitting TRBD1. Unmatched junction bases numbered 7, after V lost 6 bases and J lost 4 bases. Per the germline V gene, CDR1 is SNHLY and CDR2 is FYNNEI. There are 15 residues in the CDR3. CDR3 residues: CASSEQGQGYNEQFF. The CDR3 DNA reads TGTGCCAGCAGCGAACAGGGACAGGGTTACAATGAGCAGTTCTTC.

The chain is built from TRBV7-9 and TRBJ2-5; the match to TRBD1 covers 11 bases. This CDR3 is built from 15 residues. V was clipped by 4 bases and J by 1 base; unmatched bases: 2. CDR1 and CDR2 (germline): SEHNR, FQNEAQ (reference sequence). The CDR3 DNA reads TGTGCCAGCAGCTCGGGACAGGGGGGCCAAGAGACCCAGTACTTC. This sequence encodes CASSSGQGGQETQYF.

The chain combines TRBV19 with TRBJ1-1; 8 bases align to TRBD1. Trimming at V came to 3 bases and at J to 6 bases, leaving 6 bases not matched to a gene. Germline CDR1 LNHDA, CDR2 SQIVND (reference sequence). The CDR3 extends over 14 amino acids. The CDR3 DNA follows: TGTGCCAGTAGTATGTTGACAGGGGTCGCTGAAGCTTTCTTT. Amino acids: CASSMLTGVAEAFF.

The rearrangement links TRBV5-1 to TRBJ2-7; 7 nucleotides agree with TRBD1. Germline loops: CDR1 SGHRS, CDR2 YFSETQ. The CDR3 totals 13 residues. Trimming cost V 5 bases and J 0 bases; bases outside gene matches: 2. Here the CDR3 DNA reads TGCGCCAGCAGTACAGGGGACTCCTACGAGCAGTACTTC. It yields the protein CASSTGDSYEQYF.

The chain combines TRBV20-1 with TRBJ1-2; TRBD1 agrees at 9 bases. This CDR3 comprises 11 residues. V dropped 5 bases and J dropped 6; count of bases not matched to a gene: 1. CDR1 is DFQATT and CDR2 is SNEGSKA in the germline V gene (reference sequence). The CDR3 DNA reads TGCAGTGCTTGGACAGGGGATGGCTACACCTTC. Protein product: CSAWTGDGYTF.

This clone was found once. V usage is TRBV9 and J usage is TRBJ2-7; 7 bases fit TRBD1. The CDR3 covers 15 residues. V shed 0 bases, J shed 5 bases, and the junction held 8 bases outside the gene matches. Germline loops: CDR1 SGDLS, CDR2 YYNGEE. CDR3 nucleotides: TGTGCCAGCAGCGTAGCGGACAGGCTCGGCCACGAGCAGTACTTC. Amino acid sequence: CASSVADRLGHEQYF.